This TCR beta chain was found in a study of blood T cell repertoires in COVID-19. The CDR3 is 13 residues long. The V gene's germline CDR1 is GTSNPN and CDR2 SVGIG (reference sequence). Enrolled through a virtual design, the participants were between about 18 and 89 years of age and came from roughly 22 US areas. Here immunoSEQ multiplex PCR was the method, and the copy in TCRdb shows in-frame clones only, minus some. Of roughly 130,000 clones listed, about 83% are singletons. The chain is built from TRBV30 and TRBJ1-4, with TRBD1 identical over 8 bases. The sequence derives from a woman in her forties or fifties with acute COVID-19. Sequenced input: PBMCs or T cells enriched from blood (not recorded which). CDR3 nucleotide sequence: TGTGCAACCCAACAGGGGGCTAATGAAAAACTGTTTTTT. Residues: CATQQGANEKLFF.